This TCR beta chain appears in the sequencing data of a study of blood T cells in healthy people across ages. Study-level points and caveats: Long-lived donors had more naive CD4+ cells and higher diversity than aged donors.

Sample donors were healthy Caucasian individuals that came from Russia, aged roughly 6 to 100. This clonotype was recorded a few times. Its antigen is as yet unknown. A second PCR, run for about 6 to 12 cycles, used a sample-barcoded 5' primer plus a J-beta primer mix. TCRdb reprocessed the 5' RACE reads with MiXCR, giving one entry per CDR3 protein. Among some 790,000 distinct CDR3 sequences, 29% were seen once, and the ten largest hold approximately 15%. This clonotype was obtained from an elderly woman in good health. Sequencing was done on a sample of blood.

The CDR3 region is CASSAGTGAIPRYTF. The DNA for the CDR3 is TGTGCCAGCAGCGCCGGGACAGGGGCCATACCCCGTTACACCTTC. V and J are TRBV7-2 and TRBJ1-2; 10 bases fit TRBD1. V lost 5 bases, J lost 11 bases, and 14 bases stayed unmatched. This CDR3 comprises 15 residues. Germline V lookup: CDR1 SGHTA, CDR2 FQGNSA. Drawing the rest from reference TRBV7-2 and TRBJ1-2, the complete variable domain is GAGVSQSPSNKVTEKGKDVELRCDPISGHTALYWYRQSLGQGLEFLIYFQGNSAPDKSGLPSDRFSAERTGGSVSTLTIQRTQQEDSAVYLCASSAGTGAIPRYTFGSGTRLTVV.